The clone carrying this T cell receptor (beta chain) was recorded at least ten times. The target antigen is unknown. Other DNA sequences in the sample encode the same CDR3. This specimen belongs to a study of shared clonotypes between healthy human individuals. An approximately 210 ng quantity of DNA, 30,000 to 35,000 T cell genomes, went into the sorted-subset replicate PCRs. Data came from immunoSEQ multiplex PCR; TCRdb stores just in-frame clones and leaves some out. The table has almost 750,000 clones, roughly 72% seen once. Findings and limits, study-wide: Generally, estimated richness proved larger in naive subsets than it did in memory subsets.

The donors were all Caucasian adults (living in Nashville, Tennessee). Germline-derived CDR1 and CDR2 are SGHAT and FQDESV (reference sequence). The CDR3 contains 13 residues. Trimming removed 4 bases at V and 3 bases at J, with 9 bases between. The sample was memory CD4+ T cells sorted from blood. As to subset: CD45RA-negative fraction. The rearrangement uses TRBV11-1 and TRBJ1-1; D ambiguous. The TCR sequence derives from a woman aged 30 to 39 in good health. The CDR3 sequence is CASSSQRDTEAFF. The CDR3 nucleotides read TGTGCCAGCAGCTCACAGAGGGACACTGAAGCTTTCTTT.